These T cell receptor beta chains were read from a single sample in a study of blood T cell repertoires in COVID-19. Generated by immunoSEQ multiplex PCR, the TCRdb table keeps only in-frame clones and is missing some. Of 95,000 to 150,000 clones listed, 75% to 90% are singletons. The sequencing sample was made of peripheral blood. These TCRs come from a man aged 35 to 55 with acute or convalescent COVID-19. The CDR3 runs from the conserved cysteine through the conserved F or W. A D gene is named only where the DNA matches it firmly. Clone size is not always given. Where it is, it says once, few, many or a class for expanded clones.

V gene	clone size	D gene	J gene	CDR3 protein	CDR3 DNA
TRBV6-1	.	.	TRBJ2-5	CASSEGKGGGGVETQYF	TGTGCCAGCAGTGAGGGGAAGGGTGGGGGAGGCGTAGAGACCCAGTACTTC
TRBV7-9	.	.	TRBJ1-1	CASSLKGITEAFF	TGTGCCAGCAGCTTAAAGGGGATCACTGAAGCTTTCTTT
TRBV3-1/TRBV3-2	.	TRBD2	TRBJ2-7	CASSQGQALTSVSDEQYF	TGTGCCAGCAGCCAAGGACAGGCCTTGACTAGCGTGTCGGACGAGCAGTACTTC
TRBV28	.	TRBD1	TRBJ1-2	CASSPPQGVGGYTF	TGTGCCAGCAGCCCCCCACAGGGGGTGGGGGGCTACACCTTC
TRBV18	.	.	TRBJ1-6	CASSRPNSPLHF	TGTGCCAGCTCCCGTCCTAATTCACCCCTCCACTTT
TRBV6-5	.	TRBD1	TRBJ2-2	CASSRQGSGELFF	TGTGCCAGCAGCCGACAGGGGTCCGGGGAGCTGTTTTTT
TRBV9	.	.	TRBJ2-1	CASSVGGAERNEQFF	TGTGCCAGCAGCGTGGGTGGCGCGGAGCGCAATGAGCAGTTCTTC
TRBV5-4	.	.	TRBJ1-1	CASSPILGGGITEAFF	TGTGCCAGCAGCCCCATATTGGGGGGAGGAATCACTGAAGCTTTCTTT
TRBV5-6	.	TRBD2	TRBJ2-3	CASSLAGASDTQYF	TGTGCCAGCAGTTTAGCGGGGGCGTCAGATACGCAGTATTTT
TRBV4-3	.	TRBD1	TRBJ1-2	CASSQVTGSYGYTF	TGCGCCAGCAGCCAAGTGACAGGGAGCTATGGCTACACCTTC
TRBV19	.	TRBD2	TRBJ2-1	CASRLAGGPWNEQFF	TGTGCCAGTAGATTAGCGGGGGGCCCATGGAATGAGCAGTTCTTC
TRBV30	.	.	TRBJ1-5	CAWSNRWQGDQPQHF	TGTGCCTGGAGTAATCGGTGGCAGGGTGATCAGCCCCAGCATTTT
TRBV12-3/TRBV12-4	.	TRBD1	TRBJ1-6	CASRNTQGAPLHF	TGTGCCAGCAGGAACACTCAGGGGGCCCCCCTCCACTTT
TRBV4-2	few	.	TRBJ1-5	CASSQDRGIGNQPQHF	TGTGCCAGCAGCCAGGATAGGGGAATAGGCAATCAGCCCCAGCATTTT
TRBV11-2	.	.	TRBJ2-1	CASSPPGGSSYNEQFF	TGTGCCAGCAGCCCACCAGGGGGGAGCTCCTACAATGAGCAGTTCTTC
TRBV5-4	.	TRBD1	TRBJ2-7	CASSLDGTGSYEQYF	TGTGCCAGCAGCTTGGATGGGACAGGGTCCTACGAGCAGTACTTC
TRBV3-1/TRBV3-2	.	.	TRBJ1-4	CASRQDPGRGNEKLFF	TGTGCCAGCAGACAGGATCCGGGACGGGGGAATGAAAAACTGTTTTTT
TRBV6-5	once	TRBD1	TRBJ1-1	CASRGTGGAEAFF	TGTGCCAGCAGGGGGACAGGGGGGGCTGAAGCTTTCTTT
TRBV5-1	.	TRBD1	TRBJ2-7	CASSLTRGPYEQYF	TGCGCCAGCAGCTTGACCAGGGGGCCATACGAGCAGTACTTC
TRBV19	.	.	TRBJ1-4	CASSIGQQSDSGYEKLFF	TGTGCCAGTAGTATAGGGCAGCAGAGCGACTCGGGATATGAAAAACTGTTTTTT
TRBV3-1/TRBV3-2	.	.	TRBJ2-2	CASSQGTHGTGELFF	TGTGCCAGCAGCCAGGGGACACACGGAACCGGGGAGCTGTTTTTT
TRBV7-6	.	TRBD2	TRBJ2-7	CASSPRLAGPYEQYF	TGTGCCAGCAGTCCCAGACTAGCGGGACCCTACGAGCAGTACTTC
TRBV2	once	TRBD1	TRBJ2-7	CASSVDRGLNEQYF	TGTGCCAGCAGCGTTGACAGGGGGCTGAACGAGCAGTACTTC
TRBV7-9	.	TRBD1	TRBJ1-2	CASSLEGAIYGYTF	TGTGCCAGCAGCTTGGAGGGGGCAATATATGGCTACACCTTC
TRBV30	.	TRBD1	TRBJ1-5	CAWQDRDRGSNQPQHF	TGTGCCTGGCAGGACCGGGACAGGGGGAGCAATCAGCCCCAGCATTTT
TRBV19	.	.	TRBJ1-4	CASSIAQGSNEKLFF	TGTGCCAGTAGTATAGCGCAGGGATCTAATGAAAAACTGTTTTTT
TRBV10-1	.	.	TRBJ2-1	CASSRDRVSYNEQFF	TGCGCCAGCAGTCGTGACAGAGTTTCCTACAATGAGCAGTTCTTC
TRBV6-5	.	TRBD2	TRBJ2-1	CASRHGGASNEQFF	TGTGCCAGCAGACACGGGGGGGCATCAAATGAGCAGTTCTTC
TRBV2	.	.	TRBJ1-1	CASSGKGGDTEAFF	TGTGCCAGCAGTGGAAAGGGGGGGGATACAGAAGCTTTCTTT
TRBV2	once	.	TRBJ1-5	CASLQGRSQPQHF	TGTGCCAGTCTACAGGGTAGGAGTCAGCCCCAGCATTTT
TRBV7-9	few	TRBD1	TRBJ1-4	CATSTGESGTNEKLFF	TGTGCCACCTCGACAGGGGAAAGTGGCACTAATGAAAAACTGTTTTTT
TRBV6-2/TRBV6-3	.	TRBD1	TRBJ1-5	CASSRPDRANQPQHF	TGTGCCAGCAGCCGCCCGGACAGGGCGAATCAGCCCCAGCATTTT
TRBV18	.	.	TRBJ2-7	CASSPEAGGLLSYEQYF	TGTGCCAGCTCACCAGAGGCCGGGGGGCTCCTATCCTACGAGCAGTACTTC
TRBV18	.	TRBD2	TRBJ2-1	CASSPGLAGGNEQFF	TGTGCCAGCTCACCCGGACTAGCGGGGGGCAATGAGCAGTTCTTC
TRBV3-1/TRBV3-2	.	TRBD1	TRBJ2-2	CASSQDRGRDSGELFF	TGTGCCAGCAGCCAAGATCGGGGCAGGGACAGCGGGGAGCTGTTTTTT
TRBV30	.	.	TRBJ2-2	CAWSRDTPVTGELFF	TGTGCCTGGAGTCGGGACACCCCCGTAACCGGGGAGCTGTTTTTT
TRBV5-4	.	TRBD2	TRBJ2-5	CASSYTGTSGTETQYF	TGTGCCAGCAGTTACACCGGGACTAGCGGGACAGAGACCCAGTACTTC
TRBV9	.	.	TRBJ1-6	CASSPSIYSYNSPLHF	TGTGCCAGCAGCCCCTCGATCTACAGTTATAATTCACCCCTCCACTTT
TRBV2	.	.	TRBJ2-7	CASILGQGFSYEQYF	.
TRBV6-2/TRBV6-3	.	TRBD1	TRBJ1-5	CASSSTGSGTGFMHSNQPQHF	TGTGCCAGCAGTTCCACAGGCTCCGGGACAGGATTCATGCATAGCAATCAGCCCCAGCATTTT